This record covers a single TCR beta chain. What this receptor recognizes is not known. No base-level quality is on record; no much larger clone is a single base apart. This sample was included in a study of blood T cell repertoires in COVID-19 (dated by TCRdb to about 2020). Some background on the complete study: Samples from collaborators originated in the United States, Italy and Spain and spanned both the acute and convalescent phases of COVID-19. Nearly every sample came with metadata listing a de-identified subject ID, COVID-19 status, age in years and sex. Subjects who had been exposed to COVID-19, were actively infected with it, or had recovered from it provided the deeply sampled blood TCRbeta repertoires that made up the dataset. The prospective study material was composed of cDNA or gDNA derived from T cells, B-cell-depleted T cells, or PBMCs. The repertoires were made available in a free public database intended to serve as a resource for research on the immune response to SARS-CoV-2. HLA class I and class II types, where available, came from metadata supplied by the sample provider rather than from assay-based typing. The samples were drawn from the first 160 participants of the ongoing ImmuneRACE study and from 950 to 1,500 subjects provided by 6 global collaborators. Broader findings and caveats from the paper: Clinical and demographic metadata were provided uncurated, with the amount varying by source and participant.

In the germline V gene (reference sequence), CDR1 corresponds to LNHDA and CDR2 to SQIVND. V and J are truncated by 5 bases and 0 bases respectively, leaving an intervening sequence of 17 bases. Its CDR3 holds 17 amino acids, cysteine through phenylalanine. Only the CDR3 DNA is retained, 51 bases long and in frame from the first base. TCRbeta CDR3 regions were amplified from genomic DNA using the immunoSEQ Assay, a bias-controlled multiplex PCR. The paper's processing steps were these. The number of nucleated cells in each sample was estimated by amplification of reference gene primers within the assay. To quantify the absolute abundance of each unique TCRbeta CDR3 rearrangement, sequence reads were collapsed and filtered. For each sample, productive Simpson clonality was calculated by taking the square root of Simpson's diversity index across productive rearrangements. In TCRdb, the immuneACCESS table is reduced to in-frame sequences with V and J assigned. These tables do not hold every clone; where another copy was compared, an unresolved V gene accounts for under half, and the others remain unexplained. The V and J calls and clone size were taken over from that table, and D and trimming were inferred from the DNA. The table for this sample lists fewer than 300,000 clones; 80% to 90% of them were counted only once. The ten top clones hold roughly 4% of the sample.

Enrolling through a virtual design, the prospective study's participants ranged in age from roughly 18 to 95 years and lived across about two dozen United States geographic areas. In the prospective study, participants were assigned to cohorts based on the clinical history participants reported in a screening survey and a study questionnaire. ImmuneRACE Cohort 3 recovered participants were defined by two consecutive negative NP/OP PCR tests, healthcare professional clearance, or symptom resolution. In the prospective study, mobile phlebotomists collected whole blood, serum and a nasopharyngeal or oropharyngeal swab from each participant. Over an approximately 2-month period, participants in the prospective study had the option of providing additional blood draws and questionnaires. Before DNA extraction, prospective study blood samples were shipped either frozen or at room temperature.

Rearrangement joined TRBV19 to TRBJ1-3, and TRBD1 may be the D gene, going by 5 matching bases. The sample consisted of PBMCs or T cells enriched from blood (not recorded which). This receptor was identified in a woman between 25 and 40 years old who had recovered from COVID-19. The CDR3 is CASSSPSGGISGNTIYF. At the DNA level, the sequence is TGTGCCAGTAGTTCTCCATCCGGGGGGATCTCTGGAAACACCATATATTTT.